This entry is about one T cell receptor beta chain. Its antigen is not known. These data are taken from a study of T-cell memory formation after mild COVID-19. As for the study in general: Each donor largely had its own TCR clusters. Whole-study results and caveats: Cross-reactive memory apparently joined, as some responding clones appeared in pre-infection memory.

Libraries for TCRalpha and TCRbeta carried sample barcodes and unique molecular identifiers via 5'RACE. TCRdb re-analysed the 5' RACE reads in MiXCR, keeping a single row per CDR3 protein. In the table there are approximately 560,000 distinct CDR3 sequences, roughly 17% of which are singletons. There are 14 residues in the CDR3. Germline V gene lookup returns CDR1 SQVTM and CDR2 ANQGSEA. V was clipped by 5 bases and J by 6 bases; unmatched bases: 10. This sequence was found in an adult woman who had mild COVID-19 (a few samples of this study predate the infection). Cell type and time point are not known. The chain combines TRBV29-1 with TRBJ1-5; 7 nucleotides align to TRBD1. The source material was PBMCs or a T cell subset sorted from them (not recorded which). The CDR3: CSVTWTGMGQPQHF. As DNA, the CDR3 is TGCAGCGTTACCTGGACAGGAATGGGTCAGCCCCAGCATTTT. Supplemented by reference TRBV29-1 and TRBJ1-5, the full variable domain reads SAVISQKPSRDICQRGTSLTIQCQVDSQVTMMFWYRQQPGQSLTLIATANQGSEATYESGFVIDKFPISRPNLTFSTLTVSNMSPEDSSIYLCSVTWTGMGQPQHFGDGTRLSIL.